The sequence of this T cell receptor beta chain was determined in a study of blood T cell repertoires in COVID-19 (dated by TCRdb to about 2020). In the study overall: Collaborator samples came from the United States, Italy and Spain and covered acute and convalescent phases of COVID-19. The prospective study material was composed of cDNA or gDNA derived from T cells, B-cell-depleted T cells, or PBMCs. The dataset comprised deeply sampled blood TCRbeta repertoires from subjects exposed to, actively infected with, or recovered from COVID-19. A freely available public database, intended as a resource for researchers studying the immune response to SARS-CoV-2, is where the repertoires were released. Samples were obtained from the ongoing ImmuneRACE study (first 160 participants) and from 1,254 subjects provided by 6 global collaborators. Nearly every sample came with metadata listing a de-identified subject ID, COVID-19 status, age in years and sex. Where available, HLA class I and class II types were taken from metadata supplied by the sample provider and were not determined by assay-based typing.

TCRbeta CDR3 regions were amplified from genomic DNA by means of the immunoSEQ Assay, a bias-controlled multiplex PCR. The authors' analysis ran thus. The number of nucleated cells in each sample was estimated by amplification of reference gene primers within the assay. To quantify the absolute abundance of each unique TCRbeta CDR3 rearrangement, sequence reads were collapsed and filtered. For each sample, productive Simpson clonality was calculated as the square root of Simpson's diversity index across productive rearrangements. Drawn from immuneACCESS, this table holds only the in-frame rearrangements with V and J called that TCRdb kept. Clones are partly lost; checked studies trace under half to an unresolved V gene and leave the rest unexplained. That table furnishes V, J and clone size, whereas the DNA furnished D and trimming. The table for this sample lists 84,000 or so clones; about 74% of them were counted only once. The leading ten clones occupy about half of the sample.

A distance of 8 bases separates the germline ends of V and J, which lose 2 bases and 0 bases respectively. The CDR3 runs 15 amino acids, cysteine and phenylalanine included. The kept DNA is CDR3 alone, 45 bases in frame from the first base. CDR1 and CDR2, per the germline V gene, are SGHVS and FNYEAQ. On this clone: This receptor's antigen is unknown. Within one base of it there is no much larger clone, and no base qualities were kept.

Broad study findings and their caveats: How much clinical and demographic metadata was included differed by source and by participant, and the metadata was provided uncurated.

Each collaborating institution followed its own protocols to collect whole blood in K2EDTA tubes. For TCRbeta analysis, collaborators shipped samples as frozen whole blood, isolated PBMCs, or DNA extracted from either of those sample types. The chain joins TRBV7-6 to TRBJ2-1; TRBD1 is perhaps the D gene, given 5 matching bases. The material sequenced was peripheral blood. The TCR was taken from a human donor in a cohort sampled during active COVID-19. The CDR3 in this case is CASSLIQGSYNEQFF. The DNA reads TGTGCCAGCAGCTTAATCCAGGGCTCCTACAATGAGCAGTTCTTC.